The present T cell receptor (beta chain) was sequenced within a study of T cell responses to AZD1222 COVID-19 vaccine. General study results and limits: Among AZD1222 vaccinees, only five to seven were seropositive at baseline. After two AZD1222 doses, spike-specific TCR breadth and depth rose versus day 0.

This clone was seen more than once but under ten times. The antigen is not known. The germline CDR1 and CDR2 sequences are MRHNA and SNTAGT. With 4 bases removed from V and 1 base from J, the gap between germline ends came to 10 bases. The CDR3 consists of 14 residues. The repertoire was sequenced with immunoSEQ multiplex PCR; TCRdb's copy has only in-frame clones and lacks some. Among under 200,000 clones listed, approximately 90% were seen once. The chain couples TRBV6-4 to TRBJ1-1, with D tentatively TRBD1 (5 bases). Sequencing used peripheral blood, obtained 28 days after the second AZD1222 dose. This TCR was sampled from an adult who received the AZD1222 COVID-19 vaccine. DNA for the CDR3: TGTGCCAGCAGTGCTGGGACTGCGAACACTGAAGCTTTCTTT. Residues: CASSAGTANTEAFF.